This T cell receptor beta chain appears in the sequencing data of a study of T cell changes during pregnancy in multiple sclerosis. CDR1 MNHNS and CDR2 SASEGT come from the germline V gene. This CDR3 comprises 15 residues. Trimming took off 2 bases at V and 7 bases at J, with 17 bases between the two ends. Clones were read by immunoSEQ multiplex PCR, and TCRdb kept only the in-frame ones, dropping some. The sample holds 80,000 to 100,000 clones, approximately 92% seen once. This chain links TRBV6-1 with TRBJ1-2; D remains unclear. The receptor's source is a female donor with multiple sclerosis, enrolled in a pregnancy study. The material sequenced was peripheral blood, taken in the first trimester of pregnancy. CDR3: CASSELSTVFSGYTF. Here the CDR3 DNA reads TGTGCCAGCAGTGAACTTTCTACAGTTTTTTCTGGCTACACCTTC.